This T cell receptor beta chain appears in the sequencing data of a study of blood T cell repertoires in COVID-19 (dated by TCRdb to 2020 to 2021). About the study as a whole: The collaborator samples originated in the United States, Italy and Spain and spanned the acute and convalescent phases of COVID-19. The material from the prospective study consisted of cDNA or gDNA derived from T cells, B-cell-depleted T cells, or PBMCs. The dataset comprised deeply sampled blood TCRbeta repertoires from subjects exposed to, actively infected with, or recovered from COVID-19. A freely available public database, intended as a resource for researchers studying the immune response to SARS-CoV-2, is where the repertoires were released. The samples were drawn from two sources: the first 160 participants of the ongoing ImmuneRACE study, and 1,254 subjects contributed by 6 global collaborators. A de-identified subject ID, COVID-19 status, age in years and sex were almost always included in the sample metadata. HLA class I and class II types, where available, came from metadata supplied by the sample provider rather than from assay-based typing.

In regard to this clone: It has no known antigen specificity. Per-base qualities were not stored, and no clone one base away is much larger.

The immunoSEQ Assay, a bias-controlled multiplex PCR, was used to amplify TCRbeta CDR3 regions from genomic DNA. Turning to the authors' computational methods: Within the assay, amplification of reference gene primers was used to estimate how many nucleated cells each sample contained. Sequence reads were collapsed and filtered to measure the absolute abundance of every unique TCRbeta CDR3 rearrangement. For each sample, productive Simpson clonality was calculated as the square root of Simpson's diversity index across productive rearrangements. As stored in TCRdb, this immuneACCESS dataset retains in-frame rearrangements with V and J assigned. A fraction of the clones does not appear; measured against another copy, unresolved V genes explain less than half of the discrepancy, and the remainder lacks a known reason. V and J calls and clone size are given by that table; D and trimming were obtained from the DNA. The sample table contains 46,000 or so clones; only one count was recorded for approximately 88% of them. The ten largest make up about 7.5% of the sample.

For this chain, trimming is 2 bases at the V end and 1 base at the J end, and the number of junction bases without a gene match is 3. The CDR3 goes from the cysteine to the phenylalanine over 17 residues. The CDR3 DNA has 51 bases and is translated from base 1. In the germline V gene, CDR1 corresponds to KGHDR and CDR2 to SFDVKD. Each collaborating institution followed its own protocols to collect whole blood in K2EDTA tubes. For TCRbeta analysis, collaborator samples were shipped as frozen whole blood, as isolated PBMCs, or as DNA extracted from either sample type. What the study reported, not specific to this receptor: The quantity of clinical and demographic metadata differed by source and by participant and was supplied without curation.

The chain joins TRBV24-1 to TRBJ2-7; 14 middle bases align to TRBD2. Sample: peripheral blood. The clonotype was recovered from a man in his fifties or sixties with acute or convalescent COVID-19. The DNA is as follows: TGTGCCACCAGTGATTCCCGGACTAGCGGGAGGTCCTACGAGCAGTACTTC. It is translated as CATSDSRTSGRSYEQYF.